The clone carrying this T cell receptor (beta chain) was found a few times. What it recognizes is unknown. This entry belongs to a study of shared clonotypes between healthy human individuals. Broader study findings: Relative to memory subsets, naive subsets generally showed larger estimated richness.

Only Caucasian adults living in Nashville, Tennessee served as donors. CD8 memory pooled CD45RO+ cells and CCR7-negative CD45RA+ TemRA cells. Repertoires were generated with immunoSEQ multiplex PCR, while TCRdb's copy carries only in-frame clones and drops some. The data contain approximately 100,000 clones, 68% of them singletons. This sequence originates from a woman in her twenties or thirties in good health. The sequenced sample consisted of memory CD8+ T cells sorted from blood. Subset of the sample: CD45RO+ cells pooled with CCR7-negative TemRA cells.

CDR3 protein: CSAVAATGEVGGYTF. For the CDR3, the DNA is TGCAGCGCCGTGGCAGCGACAGGGGAAGTTGGTGGCTACACCTTC. The chain recombines TRBV29-1 with TRBJ1-2; 8 bases align to TRBD1. V was pared by 7 bases and J by 7 bases, with 17 bases of the junction left unmatched. CDR1 SQVTM and CDR2 ANQGSEA come from the germline V gene. This CDR3 has 15 residues.